Below are 25 T cell receptor beta chains sequenced from a single sample in a study of T cell repertoires in cytomegalovirus infection. TCRdb reprocessed the reads with MiXCR, giving one entry per CDR3 protein. Seen here are some 600,000 distinct CDR3 sequences, 20% to 25% observed once, and the top ten hold less than 9.5%. The specimen sequenced was CD8+ T cells from PBMCs. The receptor source for this set is a human donor in good health (CMV status not recorded). Some clones in this sample may be carry-over from other donors' samples.

The rearrangement uses TRBV14 and TRBJ2-7, with D unclear. This CDR3 has 16 residues. Germline V gives CDR1 SGHDN, CDR2 FVKESK. Trimming took off 0 bases at V and 4 bases at J, with 16 bases between the two ends. The CDR3 sequence is CASSQDKGSDPYEQYF. The CDR3 DNA sequence: TGTGCCAGCAGCCAAGATAAGGGTTCTGATCCTTACGAGCAGTACTTC.

This chain joins TRBV19 and TRBJ2-1; a weak D match, TRBD1 (6 bases). Germline CDR1 and CDR2: LNHDA and SQIVND (reference sequence). V was cut by 5 bases and J by 2 bases, with 13 bases left in between. The CDR3 totals 15 residues. The CDR3 DNA sequence: TGTGCCAGTAGTTTATCTTGGACAGCCTACAATGAGCAGTTCTTC. Its protein product is CASSLSWTAYNEQFF. The variable domain in full, completed from reference TRBV19 and TRBJ2-1, reads DGGITQSPKYLFRKEGQNVTLSCEQNLNHDAMYWYRQDPGQGLRLIYYSQIVNDFQKGDIAEGYSVSREKKESFPLTVTSAQKNPTAFYLCASSLSWTAYNEQFFGPGTRLTVL.

This clonotype was seen more than once but under ten times. The genes are TRBV6-2 or TRBV6-3 and TRBJ2-3, with TRBD1 matching 7 bases. The CDR3 has 12 residues. CDR1 is MNHEY, CDR2 SVGEGT, per germline. V lost 8 bases to trimming and J lost 5 bases; unmatched junction nucleotides: 4. In nucleotides, the CDR3 is TGTGCCAGCCTTCACAGGGGAGATACGCAGTATTTT. Translated: CASLHRGDTQYF.

This clonotype occurred a few times. The chain employs TRBV29-1 and TRBJ1-2; 7 bases are shared with TRBD1. The CDR3 is 14 residues long. J gave up 4 bases and V 0 bases, and 5 bases lay outside the gene matches. Germline values: CDR1 SQVTM, CDR2 ANQGSEA. The CDR3 sequence is CSVEDQGVRYGYTF. In nucleotides, the CDR3 is TGCAGCGTTGAAGATCAGGGGGTCCGCTATGGCTACACCTTC.

The chain carries TRBV6-2 or TRBV6-3 and TRBJ1-1; no clear D. Germline CDR1 is MNHEY and CDR2 is SVGEGT. This CDR3 comprises 14 residues. Trimming left V 2 bases short and J 5 bases short, with 12 bases between. CDR3 amino acids: CASSYTRPGTEAFF. The CDR3 nucleotides are TGTGCCAGCAGTTACACCCGTCCGGGGACTGAAGCTTTCTTT.

This clonotype appeared once. The chain recombines TRBV7-6 with TRBJ2-3, with 10 bases aligning to TRBD2. Per germline, CDR1 SGHVS and CDR2 FNYEAQ. Unmatched junction bases numbered 3, after V lost 0 bases and J lost 0 bases. The CDR3 contains 17 residues. The CDR3 nucleotides read TGTGCCAGCAGCTTAGCGCGGGGACTAGCGAGCACAGATACGCAGTATTTT. Protein sequence: CASSLARGLASTDTQYF.

This clonotype has at least ten counts. The chain carries TRBV7-6 and TRBJ1-6; 7 bases line up with TRBD1. After removal of 5 bases from V and 10 bases from J, the junction contained 8 bases not matched to a gene. The CDR3 loop spans 14 amino acids. Germline-derived CDR1 and CDR2 are SGHVS and FNYEAQ. The CDR3 DNA is TGTGCCAGCAGCCAGGGGGGGGCAAGGTCACCCCTCCACTTT. It codes for CASSQGGARSPLHF.

The chain has TRBV7-9 and TRBJ2-1, with no clear D. CDR1 is SEHNR and CDR2 is FQNEAQ in the germline V gene (reference sequence). CDR3 length: 12 amino acids. CDR3 sequence (DNA): TGTGCGGGTTTGGCCGTGGGTCGTGAGCAGTTCTTC. This translates into CAGLAVGREQFF.

On this clonotype itself: A clone one base away is much larger, so this may be a read error. This chain uses TRBV12-3 or TRBV12-4 with TRBJ2-5, with 8 bases fitting TRBD1. This CDR3 spans 16 amino acids. The CDR3 here is CASGSTGTGVQEAQYF. The CDR3 region has the DNA TGTGCCAGCGGTTCTACCGGGACAGGCGTTCAAGAGGCCCAGTACTTC.

This clonotype showed up many times. V usage is TRBV7-2 and J usage is TRBJ1-2, with D uncertain. This CDR3 region has 15 residues. Trimming left V 1 base short and J 1 base short, with 10 bases between. The germline CDR1 and CDR2 sequences are SGHTA and FQGNSA. CDR3 nucleotide sequence: TGTGCCAGCAGCTTAGGAGTCGCTTTTAACTATGGCTACACCTTC. It codes for CASSLGVAFNYGYTF.

The chain has TRBV29-1 and TRBJ2-3; a weak D match, TRBD1 (6 bases). Germline V gene lookup returns CDR1 SQVTM and CDR2 ANQGSEA. This CDR3 is 14 amino acids long. Trimming cost V 4 bases and J 3 bases, with 14 bases left between them. Here the CDR3 reads CSVVWTVRTDTQYF. CDR3 sequence (DNA): TGCAGCGTTGTTTGGACAGTAAGAACAGATACGCAGTATTTT.

The genes are TRBV20-1 and TRBJ2-1, with 11 bases lining up with TRBD2. There are 15 residues in the CDR3. The germline V gene has CDR1 DFQATT and CDR2 SNEGSKA (reference sequence). The V gene end was trimmed by 0 bases and the J gene end by 7 bases; junction bases not matched to a gene: 5. The CDR3 nucleotides are TGCAGTGCTAGAGATCGGACTAGCGGGCGGAATGAGCAGTTCTTC. Its translation: CSARDRTSGRNEQFF.

To note about this clonotype: A far larger clone differs by one base, so this is likely a read error. This chain uses TRBV12-3 or TRBV12-4 with TRBJ1-1; 7 bases are a match to TRBD1. V lost 10 bases to trimming and J lost 4 bases; unmatched junction nucleotides: 6. The CDR3 runs 12 residues. The CDR3 DNA follows: TGTGCCAACAGCCAGGGGGGCACTGAAGCTTTCTTT. It codes for CANSQGGTEAFF.

In its sample, this clonotype was seen many times. This rearrangement joins TRBV11-2 to TRBJ1-1; 7 bases match TRBD1. J gave up 0 bases and V 4 bases, and 23 bases lay outside the gene matches. CDR3 length equals 21 residues. The germline V gene encodes CDR1 SGHAT and CDR2 FQNNGV. CDR3 DNA: TGTGCCAGCAGCTCGGAGGGGGCACCGATTCAGGTGGGAGAGATGAACACTGAAGCTTTCTTT. Translation gives CASSSEGAPIQVGEMNTEAFF.

This chain connects TRBV11-2 to TRBJ2-7; D not certain. This CDR3 comprises 13 residues. The ends were cut back, 3 bases at V and 4 bases at J, with 10 bases in the middle. From germline, CDR1 is SGHAT and CDR2 FQNNGV. The CDR3 sequence: CASSFNLMYEQYV. The CDR3 nucleotides are TGTGCCAGCAGCTTTAACCTGATGTACGAGCAGTACGTC.

V and J are TRBV6-6 and TRBJ1-1; D unresolved. V gave up 0 bases and J gave up 3 bases, with 11 bases separating them. The CDR3 is 15 amino acids. Germline V CDR1 and CDR2: MNHNY, SVGAGI (reference sequence). CDR3 coding DNA: TGTGCCAGCAGTTACTCGTCGGGTGGGGACACTGAAGCTTTCTTT. Residues: CASSYSSGGDTEAFF.

The V and J genes are TRBV4-3 and TRBJ1-2; D possibly corresponds to TRBD1 (6 bases). V gave up 1 base and J gave up 4 bases, with 13 bases separating them. Germline V lookup: CDR1 LGHNA, CDR2 YSLEER. There are 15 residues in the CDR3. The CDR3 DNA reads as TGCGCCAGCAGCCAAGGACAAGGGGGAGGCTATGGCTACACCTTC. Amino acid sequence: CASSQGQGGGYGYTF.

This clonotype was observed at least ten times. This chain connects TRBV7-9 to TRBJ1-3; possible D gene TRBD1, 5 bases. Deletions cut 0 bases from V and 0 bases from J, with 12 bases between. CDR3 length equals 17 residues. CDR1 and CDR2 from the germline V gene are SEHNR and FQNEAQ (reference sequence). CDR3: CASSLARGRVSGNTIYF. CDR3 nucleotides: TGTGCCAGCAGCTTAGCGCGGGGCCGGGTCTCTGGAAACACCATATATTTT.

This clonotype was seen a few times. The rearrangement links TRBV28 to TRBJ1-2; D is perhaps TRBD1 (6 bases). Trimming left V 8 bases short and J 7 bases short, with 17 bases between. The germline CDR1 and CDR2 sequences are MDHEN and SYDVKM. This CDR3 has 13 residues. CDR3 in amino acids: CASYFGGATGYTF. CDR3 DNA sequence: TGTGCCAGCTACTTTGGGGGGGCGACTGGCTACACCTTC.

This clonotype was observed many times. The chain joins TRBV6-6 to TRBJ2-7; D remains unclear. Trimming took off 7 bases at V and 6 bases at J, with 19 bases between the two ends. The CDR3 length is 14 residues. Germline lookup yields CDR1 MNHNY and CDR2 SVGAGI (reference sequence). CDR3 loop: CASTATPSLSEQYF. CDR3 DNA sequence: TGTGCCAGCACAGCCACGCCAAGCCTCTCCGAGCAGTACTTC.

This clonotype was observed a handful of times. The CDR3 region is CASSKTSGVYGQYF. DNA of the CDR3: TGTGCCAGCAGCAAGACTAGCGGGGTCTATGGGCAGTATTTT. The chain uses TRBV7-6 and TRBJ2-3, with TRBD2 matching 11 bases. The CDR3 covers 14 residues. With 5 bases clipped from V and 11 bases from J, the junction kept 9 bases outside the gene matches. Per germline, CDR1 SGHVS and CDR2 FNYEAQ.

This clonotype was observed a handful of times. The chain recombines TRBV29-1 with TRBJ1-2, with 8 bases lining up with TRBD1. Losses at the gene ends were 5 bases for V and 12 bases for J; bases not matched to a gene: 8. This CDR3 has 11 amino acids. Germline V lookup: CDR1 SQVTM, CDR2 ANQGSEA. Written as DNA, the CDR3 is TGCAGCGTTAGTGACAGGGGTCAAAACACCTTC. This codes for CSVSDRGQNTF.

Comment on this clonotype: This may be a read error: a much more frequent sequence differs by one nucleotide. The chain recombines TRBV4-1 with TRBJ2-3; D not certain. Germline loops: CDR1 MGHRA, CDR2 YSYEKL. V was shortened by 4 bases and J by 6 bases, with 20 bases between the two germline ends. The CDR3 has 16 amino acids. CDR3 sequence reads: CASSPQDSGDADTQYF. The DNA for the CDR3 is TGCGCCAGCAGCCCGCAAGACTCAGGAGACGCGGATACGCAGTATTTT.

The CDR3, as DNA: TGCGCCAGCAGCCAAGTTAGGGCCTATGCAATTATCCGGGAGCTGTTTTTT. Its translation is CASSQVRAYAIIRELFF. The chain combines TRBV4-1 with TRBJ2-2, with D unresolved. CDR1 MGHRA and CDR2 YSYEKL come from the germline V gene. This CDR3 comprises 17 residues. The V gene lost 1 base and the J gene lost 9 bases, with 21 bases spanning the gap.

This clonotype was recorded a few times. This sequence joins TRBV7-9 and TRBJ2-1, with TRBD2 identical over 8 bases. The V gene end was trimmed by 5 bases and the J gene end by 0 bases; junction bases not matched to a gene: 9. The CDR3 contains 17 residues. CDR1 SEHNR and CDR2 FQNEAQ come from the germline V gene (reference sequence). Here the CDR3 reads CASSLSSSGASYNEQFF. The CDR3 coding sequence is TGTGCCAGCAGCCTAAGTAGTAGCGGGGCCTCCTACAATGAGCAGTTCTTC.